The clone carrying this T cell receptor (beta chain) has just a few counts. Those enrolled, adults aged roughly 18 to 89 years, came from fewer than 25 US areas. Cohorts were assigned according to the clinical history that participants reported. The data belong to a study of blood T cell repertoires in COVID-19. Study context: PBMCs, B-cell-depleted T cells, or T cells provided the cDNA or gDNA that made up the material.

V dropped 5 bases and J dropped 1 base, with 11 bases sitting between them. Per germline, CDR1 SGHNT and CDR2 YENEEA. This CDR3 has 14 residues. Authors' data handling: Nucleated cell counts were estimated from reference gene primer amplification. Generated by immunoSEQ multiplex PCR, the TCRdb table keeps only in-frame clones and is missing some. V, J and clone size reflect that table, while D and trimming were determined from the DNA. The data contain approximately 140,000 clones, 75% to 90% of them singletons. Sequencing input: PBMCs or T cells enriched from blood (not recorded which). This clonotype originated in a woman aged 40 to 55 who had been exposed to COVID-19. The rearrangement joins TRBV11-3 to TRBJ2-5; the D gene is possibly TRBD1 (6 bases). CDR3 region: CASSPTGFQETQYF. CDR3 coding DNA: TGTGCCAGCAGCCCGACAGGCTTCCAAGAGACCCAGTACTTC.